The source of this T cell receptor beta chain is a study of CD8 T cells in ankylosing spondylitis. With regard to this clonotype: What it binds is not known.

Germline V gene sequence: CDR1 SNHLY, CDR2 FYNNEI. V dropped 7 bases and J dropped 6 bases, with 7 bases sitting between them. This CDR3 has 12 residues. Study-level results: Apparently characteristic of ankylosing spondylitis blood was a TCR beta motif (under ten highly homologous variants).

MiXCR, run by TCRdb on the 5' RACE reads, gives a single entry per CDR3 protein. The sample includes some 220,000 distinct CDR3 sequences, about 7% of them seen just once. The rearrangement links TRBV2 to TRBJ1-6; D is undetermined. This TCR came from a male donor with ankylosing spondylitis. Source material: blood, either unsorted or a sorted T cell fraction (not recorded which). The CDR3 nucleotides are TGTGCCAGCAAGCGGGTTAATTCACCCCTCCACTTT. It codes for CASKRVNSPLHF.